This T cell receptor beta chain was found in a study of T cells in Graves' hyperthyroidism and ophthalmopathy. Overall study results and limits: Blood shared most expanded thyroid clonotypes above 0.001.

The investigators amplified TCR beta CDR3 regions from RNA transcripts. A first-round RT-PCR of the TCR CDR3 used the HTBI primer set. TCRdb ran MiXCR on the multiplex PCR reads and lists one entry per CDR3 protein. Counted here are hundreds of thousands of distinct CDR3 sequences, roughly 13% occurring once; the ten biggest clones make up about 5.8%. The V end was cut by 2 bases, the J end by 1 base, with 18 bases between. Germline values: CDR1 ENHRY, CDR2 SYGVKD. There are 19 residues in the CDR3. There are many counts of this clonotype. The antigen remains undetermined. Lactation, pregnancy, other autoimmune disease or uncontrolled infection led to exclusion of patients. Based on clinical symptoms, serum thyroxine and TRAb, thyroid ultrasound and orbital computed tomography, diagnoses were reached. This blood was taken when hyperthyroidism was first diagnosed, before any ophthalmopathy symptoms existed.

The chain employs TRBV10-3 and TRBJ2-6; TRBD1 or TRBD2 may be the D gene (5 bases each). Sample: blood. The TCR sequence derives from a woman aged 25 to 39 with Graves' hyperthyroidism that later progressed to Graves' ophthalmopathy. CDR3 region: CAISERHGTVESGANVLTF. In nucleotides, the CDR3 is TGTGCCATCAGTGAGCGGCACGGGACGGTAGAATCTGGGGCCAACGTCCTGACTTTC.